The sequence of this T cell receptor beta chain was determined in a study of molecular identifiers for immune sequencing clone quantification. Naive CD8 libraries were made from around 20,000 to 1,000,000 sorted cells, and they used 10%, 30% or 50% RNA. Libraries of bulk TCR were made by previously described methods (with listed TCR primers). TCRdb processed the PCR reads anew with MiXCR; each CDR3 protein has one entry. The sample consists of some 650,000 distinct CDR3 sequences, just under 20% of them appearing once. This CDR3 contains 12 residues. Germline CDR1 MDHEN, CDR2 SYDVKM. The sample consisted of naive CD8+ T cells from blood, with Jurkat cell RNA spiked in. The subset: FACS-sorted CD8+CD4-CCR7+CD45RA+ naive T cells. This TCR was recovered from a human donor in good health. Some libraries in this study had Jurkat cell RNA spiked in. The V gene is TRBV28, the J gene TRBJ1-1; TRBD1 matches at 7 bases. The CDR3 DNA is TGTCTGATCGGGACAGCTAACACTGAAGCTTTCTTT. Translating gives CLIGTANTEAFF.